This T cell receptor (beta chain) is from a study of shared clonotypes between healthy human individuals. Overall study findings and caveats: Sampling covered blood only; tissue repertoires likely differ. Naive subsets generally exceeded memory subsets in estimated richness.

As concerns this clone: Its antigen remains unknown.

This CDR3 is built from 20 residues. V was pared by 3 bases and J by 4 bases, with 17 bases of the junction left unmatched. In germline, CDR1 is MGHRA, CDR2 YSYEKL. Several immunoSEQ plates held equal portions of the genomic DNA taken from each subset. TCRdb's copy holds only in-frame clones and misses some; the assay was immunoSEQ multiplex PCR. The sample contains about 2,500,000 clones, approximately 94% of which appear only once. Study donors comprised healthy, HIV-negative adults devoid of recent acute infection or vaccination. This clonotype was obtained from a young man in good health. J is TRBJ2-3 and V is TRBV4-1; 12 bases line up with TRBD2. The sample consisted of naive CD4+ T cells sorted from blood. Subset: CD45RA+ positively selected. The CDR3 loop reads CASSQASGLAGHFSPDTQYF. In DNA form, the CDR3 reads TGCGCCAGCAGCCAGGCCTCAGGACTAGCGGGACACTTTAGCCCAGATACGCAGTATTTT.